Sequencing of this T cell receptor (beta chain) was carried out in a study of molecular identifiers for immune sequencing clone quantification. General observations from the study: Single-cell amounts of spiked Jurkat TCR RNA were reportedly detectable among about a million naive cells. Should identical TCR molecules share a barcode, the sizes of highly expanded clones could be underestimated.

As previously described, bulk TCR libraries were made using listed TCR primers. Using its own MiXCR run on the PCR reads, TCRdb lists one record per CDR3 protein. The data show approximately 320,000 distinct CDR3 sequences, roughly 24% seen once. Ten or more counts support this clonotype. Its target is unknown. The CDR3 covers 16 residues. CDR1 and CDR2 (germline): LNHDA, SQIVND (reference sequence). V lost 1 base to trimming and J lost 7 bases; unmatched junction nucleotides: 9. From around 20,000 to 990,000 sorted cells, naive CD8 libraries were generated with 10%, 30% or 50% RNA. The sequence derives from a human donor in good health. Some libraries in this study had Jurkat cell RNA spiked in. This rearrangement joins TRBV19 to TRBJ1-5, with 8 nucleotides matching TRBD1. Sequenced: naive CD8+ T cells from blood, with Jurkat cell RNA spiked in. Subset in this sample: FACS-sorted CD8+CD4-CCR7+CD45RA+ naive T cells. DNA of the CDR3: TGTGCCAGTAGTATAGTGGAGCGGGACAGGCGGCAGCCCCAGCATTTT. Protein: CASSIVERDRRQPQHF.